Given below is one T cell receptor beta chain in context. Its specificity is not known. A deep-level run was used for the assay. Assay used: immunoSEQ multiplex PCR; TCRdb lists only in-frame clones, some missing. The data contain about 2 million clones, 85% to 95% of them singletons. The source of the sample is a study of shared clonotypes between healthy human individuals. Study details: Donor ages ranged 18 to 49 years: a couple of women, a few men. Notes on the study in general: Represented genetic and exposure-history diversity was restricted by having few donors.

Losses at the gene ends were 1 base for V and 5 bases for J; bases not matched to a gene: 8. The germline CDR1 and CDR2 sequences are SGHRS and YFSETQ. This CDR3 region has 15 residues. Naive CD8 cells comprised CD45RO-negative, CCR7-positively selected cells, excluding terminally differentiated effector memory CD45RA+ cells. All of the donors resided in Nashville, Tennessee, and each was a Caucasian adult. The rearrangement links TRBV5-1 to TRBJ2-7; 8 nucleotides line up with TRBD1. Sequenced material: naive CD8+ T cells sorted from blood. The receptor's source is a man younger than 30 in good health. The CDR3 DNA reads as TGCGCCAGCAGCTTGCTTGACAGGGGCGTCGACGAGCAGTACTTC. Amino acids: CASSLLDRGVDEQYF.